This T cell receptor (beta chain) was identified in a study of blood T cell repertoires in COVID-19. This clone came up once. The V and J ends lost 7 bases and 0 bases respectively, with 19 bases between them. CDR3 size: 16 residues. Germline CDR1 SQVTM, CDR2 ANQGSEA. Original processing notes: Cell counts per sample came from amplifying reference gene primers. Using immunoSEQ multiplex PCR, the repertoire was profiled, and TCRdb retains in-frame clones only, with some absent. That table is the source of V, J and clone size, and D and trimming were worked out from the DNA. The sample lists some 280,000 clones, 86% occurring once.

The sequencing input was peripheral blood. The clonotype comes from a woman in her twenties or thirties with active or convalescent COVID-19. This chain connects TRBV29-1 to TRBJ1-3; D not resolved. The CDR3 reads CSALRGSSNSGNTIYF. CDR3 nucleotides: TGCAGCGCACTGCGCGGTAGTTCGAACTCTGGAAACACCATATATTTT.